This T cell receptor beta chain was observed in a study of blood T cell repertoires in COVID-19. Study information: From the United States, Italy and Spain came samples of acute and convalescent COVID-19. The analysed material was cDNA or gDNA that came from T cells, B-cell-depleted T cells, or PBMCs.

Measured with immunoSEQ multiplex PCR; TCRdb has only the in-frame clones, and not every one. The table includes 140,000 or so clones, around 80% detected once. This clone has at least ten counts. The germline V gene has CDR1 SNHLY and CDR2 FYNNEI. This CDR3 has 13 residues. The ends were cut back, 7 bases at V and 4 bases at J, with 11 bases in the middle. The rearrangement uses TRBV2 and TRBJ2-1, with D unclear. Sequencing was performed on peripheral blood. The receptor comes from a man between 65 and 80 years old who had recovered from COVID-19. The CDR3 sequence is CASMVGSYNEQFF. In DNA, the CDR3 is TGTGCCAGCATGGTCGGGTCGTACAATGAGCAGTTCTTC.